The entry that follows covers one T cell receptor (beta chain) sequence. Its target is not known. It was with 60 Vbeta and 13 Jbeta primers that the PCR ran. Profiling relied on immunoSEQ multiplex PCR, and the TCRdb table lists in-frame clones only, not all of them. This table holds 150,000 to 200,000 clones, around two thirds found once. The germline V and J ends were trimmed by 2 bases and 7 bases, with 11 bases remaining between them. CDR3 length: 13 amino acids. The germline CDR1 and CDR2 sequences are SGHTA and FQGNSA. This record belongs to a study of cytomegalovirus exposure and HLA in healthy donors. Overall study results and limits: Segments of the TCR beta V type were, in most cases, productive about 90% or about 30% of the time in an earlier analysis.

The sample consisted of PBMCs. This chain uses TRBV7-2 with TRBJ2-5; D remains unclear. The sequence derives from a middle-aged man in good health and CMV-seronegative. The CDR3, as DNA: TGTGCCAGCAGCTTAAGCAAAGAGGTGACCCAGTACTTC. It yields the protein CASSLSKEVTQYF.